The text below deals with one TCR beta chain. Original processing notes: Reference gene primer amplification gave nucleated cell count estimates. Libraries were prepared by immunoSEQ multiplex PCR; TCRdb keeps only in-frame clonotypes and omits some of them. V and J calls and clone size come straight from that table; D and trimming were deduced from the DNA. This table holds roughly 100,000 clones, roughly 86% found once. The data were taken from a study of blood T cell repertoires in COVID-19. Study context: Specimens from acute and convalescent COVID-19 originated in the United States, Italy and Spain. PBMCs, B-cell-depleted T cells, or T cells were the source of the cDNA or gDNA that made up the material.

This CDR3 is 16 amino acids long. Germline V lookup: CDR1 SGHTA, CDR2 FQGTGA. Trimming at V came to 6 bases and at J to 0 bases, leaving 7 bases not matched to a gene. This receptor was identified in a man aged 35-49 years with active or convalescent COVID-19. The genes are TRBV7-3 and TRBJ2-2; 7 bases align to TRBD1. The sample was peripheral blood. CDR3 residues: CASRKTGTANTGELFF. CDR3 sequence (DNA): TGTGCCAGCAGGAAAACCGGGACAGCGAACACCGGGGAGCTGTTTTTT. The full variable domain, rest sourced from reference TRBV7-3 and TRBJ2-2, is GAGVSQTPSNKVTEKGKYVELRCDPISGHTALYWYRQSLGQGPEFLIYFQGTGAADDSGLPNDRFFAVRPEGSVSTLKIQRTERGDSAVYLCASRKTGTANTGELFFGEGSRLTVL.